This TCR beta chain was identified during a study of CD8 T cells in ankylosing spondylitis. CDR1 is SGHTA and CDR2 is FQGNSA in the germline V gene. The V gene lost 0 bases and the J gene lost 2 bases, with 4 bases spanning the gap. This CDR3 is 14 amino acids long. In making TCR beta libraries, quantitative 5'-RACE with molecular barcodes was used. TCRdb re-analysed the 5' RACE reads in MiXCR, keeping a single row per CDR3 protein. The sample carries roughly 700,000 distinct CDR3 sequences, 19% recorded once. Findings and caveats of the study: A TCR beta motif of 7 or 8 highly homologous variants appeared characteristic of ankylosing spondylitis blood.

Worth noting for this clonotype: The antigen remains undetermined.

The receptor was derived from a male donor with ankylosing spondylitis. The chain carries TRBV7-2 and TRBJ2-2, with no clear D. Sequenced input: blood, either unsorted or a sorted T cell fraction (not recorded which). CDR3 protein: CASSLATNTGELFF. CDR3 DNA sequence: TGTGCCAGCAGCTTAGCCACAAACACCGGGGAGCTGTTTTTT. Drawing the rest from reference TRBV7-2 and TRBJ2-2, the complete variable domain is GAGVSQSPSNKVTEKGKDVELRCDPISGHTALYWYRQSLGQGLEFLIYFQGNSAPDKSGLPSDRFSAERTGGSVSTLTIQRTQQEDSAVYLCASSLATNTGELFFGEGSRLTVL.